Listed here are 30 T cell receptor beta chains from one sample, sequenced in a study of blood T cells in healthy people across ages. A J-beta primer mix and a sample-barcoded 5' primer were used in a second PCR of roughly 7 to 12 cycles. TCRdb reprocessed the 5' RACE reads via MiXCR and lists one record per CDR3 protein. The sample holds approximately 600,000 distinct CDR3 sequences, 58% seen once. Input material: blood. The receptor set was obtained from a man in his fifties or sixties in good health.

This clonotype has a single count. CDR3 sequence reads: CASSDPGGMRNSPLHF. CDR3 bases: TGTGCCAGCAGTGATCCCGGGGGAATGAGGAATTCACCCCTCCACTTT. This sequence joins TRBV6-1 and TRBJ1-6; the D gene is possibly TRBD1 (5 bases). Trimming pared 3 bases from V and 7 bases from J, leaving 16 bases between. This CDR3 region has 16 residues. Per the germline V gene, CDR1 is MNHNS and CDR2 is SASEGT.

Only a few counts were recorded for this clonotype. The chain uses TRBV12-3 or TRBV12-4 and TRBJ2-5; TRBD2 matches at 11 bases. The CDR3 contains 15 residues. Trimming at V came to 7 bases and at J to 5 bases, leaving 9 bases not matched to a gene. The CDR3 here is CASTPGTSGWETQYF. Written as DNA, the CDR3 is TGTGCCAGCACCCCGGGGACTAGCGGATGGGAGACCCAGTACTTC.

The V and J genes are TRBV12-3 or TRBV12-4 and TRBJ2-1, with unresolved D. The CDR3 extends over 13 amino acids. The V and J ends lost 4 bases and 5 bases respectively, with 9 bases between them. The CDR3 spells CASSSRTNNEQFF. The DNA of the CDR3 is TGTGCCAGCAGTTCTAGGACCAACAATGAGCAGTTCTTC.

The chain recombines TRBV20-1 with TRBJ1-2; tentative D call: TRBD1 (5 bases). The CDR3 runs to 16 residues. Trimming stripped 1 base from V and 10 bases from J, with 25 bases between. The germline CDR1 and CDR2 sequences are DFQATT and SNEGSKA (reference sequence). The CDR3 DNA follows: TGCAGTGCTAGAGCCCTCGATAGGGTCCAGGGCAAGGACTACACCTTC. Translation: CSARALDRVQGKDYTF.

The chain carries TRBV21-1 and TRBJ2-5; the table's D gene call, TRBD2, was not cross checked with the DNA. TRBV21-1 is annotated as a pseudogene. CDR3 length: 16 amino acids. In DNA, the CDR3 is TGTGCCAGCAGCAAAGCGGGACTATCGGGGCAAGAGACCCAGTACTTC. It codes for CASSKAGLSGQETQYF.

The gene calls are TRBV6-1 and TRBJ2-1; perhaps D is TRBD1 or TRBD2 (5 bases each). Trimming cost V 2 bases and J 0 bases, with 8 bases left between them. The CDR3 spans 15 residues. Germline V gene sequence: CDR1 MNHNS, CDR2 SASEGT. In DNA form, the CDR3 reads TGTGCCAGCAGTGAATCAGGGACCTCCTACAATGAGCAGTTCTTC. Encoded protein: CASSESGTSYNEQFF.

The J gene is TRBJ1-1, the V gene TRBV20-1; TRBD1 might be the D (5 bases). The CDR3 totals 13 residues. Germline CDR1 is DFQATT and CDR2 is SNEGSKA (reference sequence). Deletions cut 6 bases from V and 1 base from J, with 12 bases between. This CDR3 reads CSARGAGNTEAFF. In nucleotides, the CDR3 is TGCAGTGCCCGAGGGGCTGGGAACACTGAAGCTTTCTTT.

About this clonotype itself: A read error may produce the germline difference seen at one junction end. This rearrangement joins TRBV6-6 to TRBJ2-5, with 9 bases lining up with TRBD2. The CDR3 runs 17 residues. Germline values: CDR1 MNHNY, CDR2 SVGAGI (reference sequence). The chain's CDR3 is CVSSYSTPAGGMETQYF. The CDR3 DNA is TGTGTCAGCAGTTACTCGACCCCTGCGGGGGGGATGGAGACCCAGTACTTC.

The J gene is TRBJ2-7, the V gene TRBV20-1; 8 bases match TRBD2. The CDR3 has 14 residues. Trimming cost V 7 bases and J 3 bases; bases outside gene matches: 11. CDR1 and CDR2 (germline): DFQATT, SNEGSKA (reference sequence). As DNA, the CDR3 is TGCAGTGGAGTACCCGGGGGGGCCTTCTACGAGCAGTACTTC. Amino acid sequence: CSGVPGGAFYEQYF.

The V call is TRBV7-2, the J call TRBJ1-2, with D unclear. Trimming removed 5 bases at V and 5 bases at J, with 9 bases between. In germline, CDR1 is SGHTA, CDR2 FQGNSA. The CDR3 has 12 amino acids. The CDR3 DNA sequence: TGTACCAGCAGCCCCAGCACATATGGCTACACCTTC. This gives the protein CTSSPSTYGYTF.

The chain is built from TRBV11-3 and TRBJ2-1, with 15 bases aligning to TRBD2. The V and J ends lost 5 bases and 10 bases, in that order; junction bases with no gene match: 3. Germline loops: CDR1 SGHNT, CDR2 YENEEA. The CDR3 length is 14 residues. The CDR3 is CASSPGTSGGEQFF. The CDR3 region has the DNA TGTGCCAGCAGCCCCGGGACTAGCGGGGGGGAGCAGTTCTTC.

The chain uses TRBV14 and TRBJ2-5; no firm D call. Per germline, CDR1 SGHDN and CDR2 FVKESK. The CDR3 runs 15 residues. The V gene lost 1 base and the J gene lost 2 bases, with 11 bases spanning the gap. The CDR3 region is CASSQAFLIQETQYF. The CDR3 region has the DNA TGTGCCAGCAGCCAAGCTTTTCTAATTCAAGAGACCCAGTACTTC. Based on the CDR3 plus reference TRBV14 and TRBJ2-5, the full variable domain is EAGVTQFPSHSVIEKGQTVTLRCDPISGHDNLYWYRRVMGKEIKFLLHFVKESKQDESGMPNNRFLAERTGGTYSTLKVQPAELEDSGVYFCASSQAFLIQETQYFGPGTRLLVL.

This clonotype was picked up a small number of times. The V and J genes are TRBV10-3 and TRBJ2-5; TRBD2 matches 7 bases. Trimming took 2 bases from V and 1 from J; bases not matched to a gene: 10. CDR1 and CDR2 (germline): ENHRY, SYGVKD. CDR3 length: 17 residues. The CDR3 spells CAISEARVAGSQETQYF. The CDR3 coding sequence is TGTGCCATCAGTGAGGCGCGGGTAGCGGGTAGCCAAGAGACCCAGTACTTC.

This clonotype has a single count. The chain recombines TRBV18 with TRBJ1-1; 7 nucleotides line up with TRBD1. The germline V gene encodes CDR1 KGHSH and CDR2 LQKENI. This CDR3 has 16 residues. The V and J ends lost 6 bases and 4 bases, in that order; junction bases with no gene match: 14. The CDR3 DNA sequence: TGTGCCAGCTCGCCGGGAGCAGGGGGGGCCGGCACTGAAGCTTTCTTT. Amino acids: CASSPGAGGAGTEAFF.

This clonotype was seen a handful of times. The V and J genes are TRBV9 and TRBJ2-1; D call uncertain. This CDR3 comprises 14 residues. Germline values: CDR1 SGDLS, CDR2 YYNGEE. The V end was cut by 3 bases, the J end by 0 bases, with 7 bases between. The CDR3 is CASSETSSYNEQFF. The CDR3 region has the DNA TGTGCCAGCAGCGAAACTTCCTCCTACAATGAGCAGTTCTTC.

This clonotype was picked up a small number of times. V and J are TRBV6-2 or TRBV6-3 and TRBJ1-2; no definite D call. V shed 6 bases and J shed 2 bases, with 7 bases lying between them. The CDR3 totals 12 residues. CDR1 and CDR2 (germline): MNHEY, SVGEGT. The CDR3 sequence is CASSATNYGYTF. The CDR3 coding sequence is TGTGCCAGCAGCGCCACAAACTATGGCTACACCTTC.

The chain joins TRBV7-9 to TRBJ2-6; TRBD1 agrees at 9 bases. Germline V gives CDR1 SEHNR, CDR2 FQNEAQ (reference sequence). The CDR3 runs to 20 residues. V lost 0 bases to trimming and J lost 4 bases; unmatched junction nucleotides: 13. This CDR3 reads CASSLAYLGTGRSGANVLTF. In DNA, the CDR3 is TGTGCCAGCAGCTTAGCATACCTTGGGACAGGGAGATCCGGGGCCAACGTCCTGACTTTC. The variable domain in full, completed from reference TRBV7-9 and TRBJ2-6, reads DTGVSQNPRHKITKRGQNVTFRCDPISEHNRLYWYRQTLGQGPEFLTYFQNEAQLEKSRLLSDRFSAERPKGSFSTLEIQRTEQGDSAMYLCASSLAYLGTGRSGANVLTFGAGSRLTVL.

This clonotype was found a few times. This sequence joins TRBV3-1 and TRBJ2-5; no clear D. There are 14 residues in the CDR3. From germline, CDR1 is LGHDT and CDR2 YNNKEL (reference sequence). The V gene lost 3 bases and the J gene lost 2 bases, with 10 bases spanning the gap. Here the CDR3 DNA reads TGTGCCAGCAGCCAGCGAACTATTCAAGAGACCCAGTACTTC. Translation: CASSQRTIQETQYF.

CDR3 nucleotides: TGTGCCAGCAAAAGGGGGAGTAGCACAGATACGCAGTATTTT. Translated: CASKRGSSTDTQYF. V and J are TRBV7-9 and TRBJ2-3; perhaps TRBD1 as D (6 bases). CDR3 length equals 14 residues. Trimming removed 7 bases at V and 0 bases at J, with 11 bases between. The V gene's germline CDR1 is SEHNR and CDR2 FQNEAQ (reference sequence).

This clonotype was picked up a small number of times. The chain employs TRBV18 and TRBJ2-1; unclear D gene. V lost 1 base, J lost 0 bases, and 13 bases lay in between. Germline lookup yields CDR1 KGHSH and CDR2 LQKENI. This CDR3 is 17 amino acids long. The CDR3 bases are TGTGCCAGCTCACCACGTCAGGCAGGATCCTCCTACAATGAGCAGTTCTTC. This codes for CASSPRQAGSSYNEQFF.

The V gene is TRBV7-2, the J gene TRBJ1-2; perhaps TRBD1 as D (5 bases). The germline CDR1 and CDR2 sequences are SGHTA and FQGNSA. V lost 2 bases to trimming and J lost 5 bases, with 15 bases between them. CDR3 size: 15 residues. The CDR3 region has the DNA TGTGCCAGCAGCTTATCAGGGCGACCCGTTTATGGCTACACCTTC. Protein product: CASSLSGRPVYGYTF.

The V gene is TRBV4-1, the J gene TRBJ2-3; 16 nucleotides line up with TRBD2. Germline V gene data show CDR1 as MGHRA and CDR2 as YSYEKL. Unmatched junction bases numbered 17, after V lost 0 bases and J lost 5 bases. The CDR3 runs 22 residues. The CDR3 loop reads CASSQDSGGTSGGEGVGDTQYF. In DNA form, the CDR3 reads TGCGCCAGCAGCCAAGACAGCGGGGGGACTAGCGGGGGGGAAGGTGTGGGAGATACGCAGTATTTT.

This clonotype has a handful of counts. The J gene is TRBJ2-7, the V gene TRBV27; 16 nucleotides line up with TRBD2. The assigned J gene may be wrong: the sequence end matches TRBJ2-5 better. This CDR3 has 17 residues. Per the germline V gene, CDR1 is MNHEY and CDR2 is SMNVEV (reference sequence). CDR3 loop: CASTSAGLAGGQKTQYF. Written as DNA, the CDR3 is TGTGCCAGCACTTCCGCGGGACTAGCGGGGGGGCAAAAGACCCAGTACTTC.

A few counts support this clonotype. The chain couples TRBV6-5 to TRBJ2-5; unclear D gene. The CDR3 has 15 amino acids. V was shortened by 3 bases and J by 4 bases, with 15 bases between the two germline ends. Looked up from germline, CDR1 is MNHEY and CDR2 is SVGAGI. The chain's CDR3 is CASSYGVMGLETQYF. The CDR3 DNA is TGTGCCAGCAGTTATGGGGTCATGGGCTTAGAGACCCAGTACTTC.

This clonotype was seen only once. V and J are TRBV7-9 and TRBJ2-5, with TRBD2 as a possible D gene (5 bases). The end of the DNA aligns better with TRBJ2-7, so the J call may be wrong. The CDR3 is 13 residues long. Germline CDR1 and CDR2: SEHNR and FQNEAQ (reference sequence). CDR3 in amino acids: CASQSTEVHEQYF. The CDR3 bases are TGTGCCAGCCAATCCACGGAGGTCCACGAGCAGTACTTC.

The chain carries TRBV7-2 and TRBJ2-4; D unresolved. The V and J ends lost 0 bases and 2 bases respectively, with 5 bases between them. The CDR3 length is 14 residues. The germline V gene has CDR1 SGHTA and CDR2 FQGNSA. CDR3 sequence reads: CASSLAVSKNIQYF. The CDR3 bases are TGTGCCAGCAGCTTAGCGGTATCCAAAAACATTCAGTACTTC.

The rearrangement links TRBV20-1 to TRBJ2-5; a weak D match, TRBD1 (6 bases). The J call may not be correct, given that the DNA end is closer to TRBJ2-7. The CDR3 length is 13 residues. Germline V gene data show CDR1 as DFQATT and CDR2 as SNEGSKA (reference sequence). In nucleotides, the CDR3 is TGCAGTGCTAGAAACAGGGCAAAGGGCGAGCAGTACTTC. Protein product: CSARNRAKGEQYF.

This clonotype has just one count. The CDR3: CASSVGADQPQHF. The CDR3 DNA is TGTGCCAGCAGTGTGGGGGCGGATCAGCCCCAGCATTTT. This chain connects TRBV2 to TRBJ1-5; possibly TRBD1 for D (6 bases). CDR3 length: 13 amino acids. Trimming cost V 4 bases and J 5 bases, with 9 bases left between them. Germline V gives CDR1 SNHLY, CDR2 FYNNEI. Using reference TRBV2 and TRBJ1-5 for the parts outside the CDR3, the full variable domain is EPEVTQTPSHQVTQMGQEVILRCVPISNHLYFYWYRQILGQKVEFLVSFYNNEISEKSEIFDDQFSVERPDGSNFTLKIRSTKLEDSAMYFCASSVGADQPQHFGDGTRLSIL.

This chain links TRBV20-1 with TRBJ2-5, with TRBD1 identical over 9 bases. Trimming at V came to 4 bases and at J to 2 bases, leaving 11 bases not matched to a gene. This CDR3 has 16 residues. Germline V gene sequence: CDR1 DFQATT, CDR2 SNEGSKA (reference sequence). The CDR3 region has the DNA TGCAGTGCTACCAATTACAGGGGGCGGACTCAAGAGACCCAGTACTTC. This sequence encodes CSATNYRGRTQETQYF.

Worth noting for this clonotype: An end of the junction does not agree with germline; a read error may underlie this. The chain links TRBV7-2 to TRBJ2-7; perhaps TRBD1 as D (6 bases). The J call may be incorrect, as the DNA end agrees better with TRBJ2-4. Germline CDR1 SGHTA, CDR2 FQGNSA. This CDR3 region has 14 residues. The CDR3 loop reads CVSSSGTSKNIQYF. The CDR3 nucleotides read TGTGTCAGCAGCTCCGGGACAAGTAAAAACATTCAGTACTTC.